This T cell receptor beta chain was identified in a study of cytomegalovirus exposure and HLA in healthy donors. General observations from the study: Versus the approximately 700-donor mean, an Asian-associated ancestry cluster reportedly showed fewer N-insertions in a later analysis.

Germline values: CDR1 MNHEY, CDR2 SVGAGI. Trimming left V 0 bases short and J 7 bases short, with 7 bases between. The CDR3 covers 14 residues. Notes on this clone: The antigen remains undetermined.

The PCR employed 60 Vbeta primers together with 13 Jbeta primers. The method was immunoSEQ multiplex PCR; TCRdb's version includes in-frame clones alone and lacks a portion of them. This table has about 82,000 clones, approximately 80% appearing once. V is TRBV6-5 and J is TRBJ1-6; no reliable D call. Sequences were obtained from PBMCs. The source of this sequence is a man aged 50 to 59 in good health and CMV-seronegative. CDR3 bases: TGTGCCAGCAGTTACTCGAACGGGAATTCACCCCTCCACTTT. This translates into CASSYSNGNSPLHF.